The 8 T cell receptor beta chains listed next were all sequenced from one sample in a study of T cell responses to AZD1222 COVID-19 vaccine. Using immunoSEQ multiplex PCR, the repertoire was profiled, and TCRdb retains in-frame clones only, with some absent. The table has over 110,000 clones, roughly 93% seen once. The sequencing here drew on peripheral blood, taken 28 days after the second AZD1222 dose. These receptors came from an adult who received the AZD1222 COVID-19 vaccine.

The chain's CDR3 is CASREGDRLGTEAFF. The CDR3, as DNA: TGTGCCAGCAGAGAGGGAGACAGGTTAGGGACTGAAGCTTTCTTT. The V and J genes are TRBV16 and TRBJ1-1, with D perhaps TRBD1 (6 bases). V was shortened by 6 bases and J by 5 bases, with 19 bases between the two germline ends. The germline V gene has CDR1 KGHSY and CDR2 FQNENV. This CDR3 comprises 15 residues.

The chain has TRBV4-1 and TRBJ1-5; possibly TRBD1 for D (5 bases). There are 15 residues in the CDR3. V lost 3 bases, J lost 2 bases, and 11 bases lay in between. The germline CDR1 and CDR2 sequences are MGHRA and YSYEKL. CDR3 bases: TGCGCCAGCAGCCAGGGAGGGGCGGGCAATCAGCCCCAGCATTTT. Translated: CASSQGGAGNQPQHF.

The chain is built from TRBV5-4 and TRBJ2-2; 9 bases map to TRBD2. This CDR3 has 16 residues. Losses at the gene ends were 4 bases for V and 1 base for J; bases not matched to a gene: 5. CDR1 and CDR2 from the germline V gene are SGHNT and YYREEE (reference sequence). The CDR3 coding sequence is TGTGCCAGCAGCCCAAGACTAGCGGAGAACACCGGGGAGCTGTTTTTT. Amino acids: CASSPRLAENTGELFF. The variable domain in full, with the rest retrieved from reference TRBV5-4 and TRBJ2-2, is ETGVTQSPTHLIKTRGQQVTLRCSSQSGHNTVSWYQQALGQGPQFIFQYYREEENGRGNFPPRFSGLQFPNYSSELNVNALELDDSALYLCASSPRLAENTGELFFGEGSRLTVL.

The V and J genes are TRBV4-3 and TRBJ1-6, with D perhaps TRBD1 (5 bases). Germline V gene data show CDR1 as LGHNA and CDR2 as YSLEER. Trimming left V 4 bases short and J 6 bases short, with 10 bases between. The CDR3 spans 14 residues. The CDR3 loop reads CASSPPGGNSPLHF. The CDR3 DNA sequence: TGCGCCAGCAGCCCCCCGGGGGGTAATTCACCCCTCCACTTT.

The genes are TRBV18 and TRBJ2-1; perhaps TRBD1 as D (6 bases). V lost 1 base and J 2 bases, leaving 9 bases between the germline ends. Germline V lookup: CDR1 KGHSH, CDR2 LQKENI. This CDR3 is built from 15 residues. The CDR3 sequence is CASSPQSGAYNEQFF. The DNA of the CDR3 is TGTGCCAGCTCACCACAGTCAGGGGCCTACAATGAGCAGTTCTTC.

The chain links TRBV6-4 to TRBJ2-1; D gene ambiguous. Looked up from germline, CDR1 is MRHNA and CDR2 is SNTAGT. CDR3 length: 15 residues. V was shortened by 4 bases and J by 0 bases, with 10 bases between the two germline ends. This CDR3 reads CASSAATISYNEQFF. For the CDR3, the DNA is TGTGCCAGCAGTGCAGCGACCATCTCCTACAATGAGCAGTTCTTC.

The sample holds a few counts of this clone. This chain links TRBV19 with TRBJ1-1, with 11 bases identical to TRBD1. Germline V gene lookup returns CDR1 LNHDA and CDR2 SQIVND (reference sequence). This CDR3 region has 15 residues. J was trimmed by 5 bases and V by 6 bases; bases with no gene match: 8. The CDR3 bases are TGTGCCAGTAGCCCCGGGACAGGGGGATTTACTGAAGCTTTCTTT. Protein product: CASSPGTGGFTEAFF.

The chain couples TRBV2 to TRBJ1-5; D remains unclear. From germline, CDR1 is SNHLY and CDR2 FYNNEI. The CDR3 runs to 13 residues. The V end lost 6 bases, the J end lost 3 bases, and 9 bases lay between the germline ends. The CDR3 nucleotides are TGTGCCAGCAGAGGGCAGACCAATCAGCCCCAGCATTTT. Translating gives CASRGQTNQPQHF.